This T cell receptor (beta chain) was retrieved from a study of STAT3 mutations in large granular lymphocyte leukemia. Study information: Roughly half the longitudinally sequenced T-LGLL patients had canonical STAT3 mutations.

Trimming shortened V by 8 bases and J by 3 bases, and 13 bases separated the two germline ends. The V gene's germline CDR1 is SNHLY and CDR2 FYNNEI. The CDR3 runs 13 residues. General study points: TCR clonotype switching after therapy occurred in about 30% of the 18 patients. Some patients had dominant TCR clones larger than their STAT3 mutant burden. At least one immunodominant TCR beta clonotype appeared in every T-cell large granular lymphocyte leukemia patient.

Generated by immunoSEQ multiplex PCR, the TCRdb table keeps only in-frame clones and is missing some. The sample yields more than 9,000 clones, 50% to 60% seen once. As for this clone: What it binds is unknown.

The clonotype comes from a boy between 10 and 17 years old with T-cell large granular lymphocyte leukemia. Some clones in this sample may be carry-over from other donors' samples. V is TRBV2 and J is TRBJ1-2; the D gene is possibly TRBD1 (6 bases). The sequenced material came from peripheral blood mononuclear cells. The CDR3 nucleotides are TGTGCCAGCCCGCCGGACAGAGACTATGGCTACACCTTC. This codes for CASPPDRDYGYTF.